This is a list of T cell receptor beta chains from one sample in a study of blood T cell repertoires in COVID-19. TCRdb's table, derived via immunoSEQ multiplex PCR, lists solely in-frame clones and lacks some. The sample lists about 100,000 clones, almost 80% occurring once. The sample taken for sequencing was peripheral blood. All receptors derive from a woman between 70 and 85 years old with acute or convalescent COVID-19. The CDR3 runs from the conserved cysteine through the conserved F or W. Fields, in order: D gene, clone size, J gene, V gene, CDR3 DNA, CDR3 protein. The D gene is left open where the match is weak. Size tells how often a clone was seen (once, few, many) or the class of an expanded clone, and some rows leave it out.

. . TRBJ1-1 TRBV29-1 TGCAGCGCCCTGGGGCTGGGCACTGAAGCTTTCTTT CSALGLGTEAFF
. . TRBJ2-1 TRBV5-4 TGTGCCAGCAGCTCCCGACAGGTGAACCCCTACAATGAGCAGTTCTTC CASSSRQVNPYNEQFF
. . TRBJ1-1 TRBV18 TGTGCCAGCTCACCTGGGAACAGGGTGGTGAACACTGAAGCTTTCTTT CASSPGNRVVNTEAFF
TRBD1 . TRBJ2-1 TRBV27 TGTGCCAGCAGCAACAGAGGACAGGGGTCCTACAATGAGCAGTTCTTC CASSNRGQGSYNEQFF
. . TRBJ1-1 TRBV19 TGTGCCAGTAGTATAATCTTGAGCGGCAGCGAAGCTTTCTTT CASSIILSGSEAFF
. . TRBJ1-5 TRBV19 TGTGCCAGTACGCAGAGCGGGGGATATAGCAATCAGCCCCAGCATTTT CASTQSGGYSNQPQHF
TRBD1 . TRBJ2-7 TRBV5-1 TGCGCCAGCTCCCGACAGGGGGGATCCTACGAGCAGTACTTC CASSRQGGSYEQYF
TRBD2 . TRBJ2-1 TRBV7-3 TGTGCCAGCAGCCTCCGCGGGGGCGGGGGGGCCGAGCAGTTCTTC CASSLRGGGGAEQFF
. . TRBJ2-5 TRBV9 TGTGCCAGCGACATAGAGAGTGGGGGGGAGACCCAGTACTTC CASDIESGGETQYF
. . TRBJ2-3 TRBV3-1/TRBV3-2 TGTGCCAGCAGCCCGTTGATAAGATTTGGACTACAGAGCACAGATACGCAGTATTTT CASSPLIRFGLQSTDTQYF
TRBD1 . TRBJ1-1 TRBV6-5 TGTGCCAGCAGGACGACAGGGTTTGTTGAAGCTTTCTTT CASRTTGFVEAFF
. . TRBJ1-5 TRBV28 TGTGCCAGCAGGATACAGGGTGGTCGGAATCAGCCCCAGCATTTT CASRIQGGRNQPQHF
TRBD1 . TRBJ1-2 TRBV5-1 TGCGCCAGCCGTATAGGGGGACAGGGTAACTATGGCTACACCTTC CASRIGGQGNYGYTF
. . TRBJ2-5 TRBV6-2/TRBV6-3 TGTGCCAGCAGTTCCTTGCCTCCCAGCGGGGAGACCCAGTACTTC CASSSLPPSGETQYF
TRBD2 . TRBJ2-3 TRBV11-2 TGTGCCAGCAGCTTAGGGCTAGCGGGGGGCACAGATACGCAGTATTTT CASSLGLAGGTDTQYF
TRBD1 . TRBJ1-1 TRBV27 TGTGCCAGCAGTAAAAAGACAGGGATCGCTGAAGCTTTCTTT CASSKKTGIAEAFF
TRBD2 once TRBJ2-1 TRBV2 TGTGCCAGCAGTTCCCTAGGTGGGGGGGTTAGTGAGCAGTTCTTC CASSSLGGGVSEQFF
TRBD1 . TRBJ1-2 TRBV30 TGTGCCTGCCCCGGGACAGGGGGTTATGGCTACACCTTC CACPGTGGYGYTF
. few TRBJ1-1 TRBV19 TGTGCCAGTAGTTCACAACCCGGGACTGAAGCTTTCTTT CASSSQPGTEAFF
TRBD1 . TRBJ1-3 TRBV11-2 TGTGCCAGCAAAAGGACAGGGGTGGAGGGTCGTTTAAACACCATATATTTT CASKRTGVEGRLNTIYF
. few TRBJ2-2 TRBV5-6 TGTGCCAGCTCACGCAGGGGAGGGGCCGGGGAGCTGTTTTTT CASSRRGGAGELFF
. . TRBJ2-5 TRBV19 TGTGCCAGTAGTAGAGGGTTCCAAGAGACCCAGTACTTC CASSRGFQETQYF
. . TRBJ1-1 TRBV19 TGTGCCAGTAGTATCCTAACAGGGCGAACTTTCTTT CASSILTGRTFF
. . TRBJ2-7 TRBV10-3 TGTGCCATCTCAGGCAGGAGGTACGAGCAGTACTTC CAISGRRYEQYF
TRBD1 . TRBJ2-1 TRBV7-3 TGTGCCAGCAGTGAGGATGGACAGGGTTACAATGAGCAGTTCTTC CASSEDGQGYNEQFF
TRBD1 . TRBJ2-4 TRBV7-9 TGTGCCAGCAGCCTTGACAGGGGGCGGGTTGGAAACATTCAGTACTTC CASSLDRGRVGNIQYF